This is a list of T cell receptor beta chains from one sample in a study of identical twins. MiXCR, run by TCRdb on the 5' RACE reads, gives a single entry per CDR3 protein. Of a few hundred thousand distinct CDR3 sequences listed, roughly an eighth are singletons. Separately, the same data were catalogued under a study of yellow fever vaccine responses in identical twins.

Sequencing input: CD4+ T cells sorted from blood. Receptors were obtained from a woman under 30 in good health. CDR3s include the opening cysteine and the closing phenylalanine or tryptophan. Fields, in order: clone size, V gene, D gene, J gene, CDR3 protein, CDR3 DNA. D genes are given only for firm matches. Clone size appears in some rows only: once, few, many, or a class for an expanded clone.

>many|TRBV5-1|NA|TRBJ1-6
CASSLAAGTPLHF
TGCGCCAGCAGCTTGGCGGCTGGGACACCCCTCCACTTT
>few|TRBV20-1|TRBD2|TRBJ2-1
CSARETSGASYNEQFF
TGCAGTGCTAGAGAGACTAGCGGGGCCTCCTACAATGAGCAGTTCTTC
>many|TRBV20-1|TRBD1|TRBJ2-5
CSARVGDRDLETQYF
TGCAGTGCTAGAGTAGGGGACAGGGACTTGGAGACCCAGTACTTC
>many|TRBV6-1|TRBD2|TRBJ2-2
CASSTALTSGYTGELFF
TGTGCCAGCAGTACAGCATTGACTAGCGGGTACACCGGGGAGCTGTTTTTT
>NA|TRBV7-2|TRBD1|TRBJ2-5
CASSPAGQGATETQYF
TGTGCCAGCAGCCCCGCGGGACAGGGGGCGACGGAGACCCAGTACTTC
>NA|TRBV11-3|NA|TRBJ2-3
CASSLDRDPDTQYF
TGTGCCAGCAGCTTAGATCGAGACCCAGATACGCAGTATTTT
>NA|TRBV11-2|TRBD2|TRBJ2-7
CASSLEASGRTSYEQYF
TGTGCCAGCAGCTTAGAAGCTAGCGGGAGAACTTCCTACGAGCAGTACTTC
>NA|TRBV6-1|TRBD2|TRBJ2-1
CASSPPSGRASEQFF
TGTGCCAGCAGTCCCCCTAGCGGGAGGGCCAGTGAGCAGTTCTTC
>NA|TRBV10-2|NA|TRBJ1-1
CASSEERGYTEAFF
TGCGCCAGCAGTGAGGAGAGGGGTTACACTGAAGCTTTCTTT
>many|TRBV29-1|NA|TRBJ1-2
CSVEKKNGYTF
TGCAGCGTTGAAAAGAAAAATGGCTACACCTTC
>few|TRBV18|NA|TRBJ2-5
CASSPTGIETQYF
TGTGCCAGCTCACCAACAGGGATCGAGACCCAGTACTTC
>few|TRBV20-1|TRBD2|TRBJ2-7
CSAPDGKRGLPYEQYF
TGCAGTGCCCCGGATGGCAAGCGGGGGCTGCCCTACGAGCAGTACTTC